This record covers a single T cell receptor beta chain. TCRdb's table, derived via immunoSEQ multiplex PCR, lists solely in-frame clones and lacks some. The sample carries 200,000 to 250,000 clones, roughly 80% recorded once. The V gene lost 5 bases and the J gene lost 2 bases, with 11 bases spanning the gap. The CDR3 loop spans 14 amino acids. Germline V gene sequence: CDR1 SGHTA, CDR2 FQGNSA. These data come from a study of blood T cell repertoires in COVID-19. The rearrangement joins TRBV7-2 to TRBJ2-3; D is perhaps TRBD2 (6 bases). The specimen was PBMCs or T cells enriched from blood (not recorded which). This clonotype originated in a woman between 50 and 59 years old who had been exposed to COVID-19. CDR3 protein: CASSVGLVTDTQYF. CDR3 coding DNA: TGTGCCAGCAGCGTGGGACTTGTCACAGATACGCAGTATTTT.